The clone carrying this T cell receptor beta chain was counted only a few times. Its antigen is still unknown. This sample is part of a study of blood T cells in healthy people across ages. A sample-barcoded 5' primer and a J-beta primer mix were used in a second PCR of about 6 to 12 cycles. One entry per CDR3 protein, called by TCRdb with MiXCR from the 5' RACE reads. The sample records about 760,000 distinct CDR3 sequences, roughly 25% being singletons. From germline, CDR1 is LNHNV and CDR2 YYDKDF (reference sequence). This CDR3 spans 13 amino acids. Study conclusions and caveats: PBMCs left unsorted prevented a conclusive naive versus antigen-experienced comparison.

The sample also formed part of further work on T cells of mothers and their children. This second study says: Amplification in the second PCR used the M1S primer, which added sample barcodes and 2-4 random nucleotides. Related mother-child pairs shared marginally more repertoire than unrelated pairs, though not significantly.

The sample taken for sequencing was blood. The chain is built from TRBV15 and TRBJ2-5; D remains ambiguous. Judging by the DNA end, TRBJ2-1 fits better; the J call may be wrong. The TCR comes from a boy younger than 18 in good health. The CDR3 DNA reads as TGTGCCACCAGCAGAGACGTTGAGTTGCGACAGTTCTTC. It yields the protein CATSRDVELRQFF.